This TCR beta chain stems from a study of CD8 T cells in Susac syndrome. Whole-study context: At the time of blood draw, patients with Susac syndrome were therapy-naive, receiving corticosteroids, or receiving intravenous immunoglobulin alone. Whole-study results and caveats: In total CD8+ repertoires, 15 to 20 Susac-specific public clones were detected, and CD8+ TEMRA repertoires contained about 5. As the study acknowledged, the number of individuals in its TCR sequencing and HLA analysis was relatively small.

This clonotype was observed a few times. Its antigen is currently unknown. TEMRA cells were FACS-enriched, unlike CD8+ and CD4+ T cells, which were negatively isolated. A quantity of roughly 0.5 to 1 ug RNA underwent reverse transcription using random hexamers. TCRdb passed the immunoSEQ multiplex PCR reads through MiXCR, listing each CDR3 protein once. The sample yields 85,000 to 130,000 distinct CDR3 sequences, approximately 94% seen once. Source material: CD8+ T cells from PBMCs. This clonotype originated in a human donor with Susac syndrome.

The chain's CDR3 is CASSLQGNEQFF. The CDR3 coding sequence is TGTGCCAGCAGTTTACAGGGGAATGAGCAGTTCTTC. The chain couples TRBV27 to TRBJ2-1; weak D call: TRBD1 (6 bases). Trimming took 2 bases from V and 7 from J, leaving 6 bases between them. Germline CDR1 MNHEY, CDR2 SMNVEV (reference sequence). This CDR3 region has 12 residues.